This T cell receptor beta chain originates from a study of blood T cell repertoires in COVID-19. In the study overall: Sites across the United States, Italy and Spain contributed samples from acute and convalescent COVID-19. T cells, B-cell-depleted T cells, or PBMCs provided the cDNA or gDNA that served as material.

Produced via immunoSEQ multiplex PCR; TCRdb's table is partial and in-frame only. The sample holds 150,000 to 160,000 clones, about 85% seen once. Sequencing was carried out using peripheral blood. This sequence was found in a man between 60 and 75 years old with COVID-19, enrolled during active disease.

CDR3 coding DNA: TGTGCCAGCAGCCTCGCCAGGGGCTCGGGAAACACCATATATTTT. Residues: CASSLARGSGNTIYF. This chain links TRBV14 with TRBJ1-3; D may be TRBD1 (6 bases). With 4 bases removed from V and 4 bases from J, the gap between germline ends came to 14 bases. The CDR3 contains 15 residues. Germline CDR1 and CDR2: SGHDN and FVKESK.